The text below deals with one T cell receptor (beta chain). This specimen belongs to a study of blood T cell repertoires in COVID-19. On the study more broadly: The origin of the acute and convalescent COVID-19 samples was the United States, Italy and Spain. The cDNA or gDNA used as material had been derived from T cells, B-cell-depleted T cells, or PBMCs.

The CDR3 extends over 13 amino acids. With 3 bases removed from V and 1 base from J, the gap between germline ends came to 6 bases. Clones were read by immunoSEQ multiplex PCR, and TCRdb kept only the in-frame ones, dropping some. The sample lists about 75,000 clones, about four fifths seen once, with around 5.8% in the top ten. This receptor was obtained from an elderly woman with active or convalescent COVID-19. The chain joins TRBV12-3 or TRBV12-4 to TRBJ1-1; D remains ambiguous. The sequenced sample consisted of peripheral blood. DNA of the CDR3: TGTGCCAGCAGTTTTTACAAGAACACTGAAGCTTTCTTT. Amino acid sequence: CASSFYKNTEAFF.